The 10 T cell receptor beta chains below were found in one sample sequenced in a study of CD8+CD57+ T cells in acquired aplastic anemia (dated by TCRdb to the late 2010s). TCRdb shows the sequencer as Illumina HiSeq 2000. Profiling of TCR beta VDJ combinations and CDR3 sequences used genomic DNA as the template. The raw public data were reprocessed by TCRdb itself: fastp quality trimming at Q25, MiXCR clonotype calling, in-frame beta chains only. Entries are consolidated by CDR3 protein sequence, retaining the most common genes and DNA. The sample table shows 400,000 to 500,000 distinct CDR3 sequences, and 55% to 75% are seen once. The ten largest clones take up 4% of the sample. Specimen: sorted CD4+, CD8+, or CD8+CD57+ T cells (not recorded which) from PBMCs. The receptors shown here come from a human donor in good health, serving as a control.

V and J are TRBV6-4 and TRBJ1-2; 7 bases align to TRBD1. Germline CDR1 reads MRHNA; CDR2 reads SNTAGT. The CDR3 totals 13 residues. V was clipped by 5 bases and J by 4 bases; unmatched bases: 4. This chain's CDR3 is CASSNGTVYGYTF. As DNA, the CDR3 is TGTGCCAGCAGTAACGGGACAGTCTATGGCTACACCTTC.

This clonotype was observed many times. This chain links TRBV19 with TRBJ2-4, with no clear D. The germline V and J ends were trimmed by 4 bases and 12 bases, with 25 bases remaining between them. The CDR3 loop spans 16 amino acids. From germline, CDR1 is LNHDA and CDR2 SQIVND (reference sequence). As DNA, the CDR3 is TGTGCCAGTAGTACGCAAAGCTCTCCCACGATGGGTAATCAGTACTTC. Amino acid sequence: CASSTQSSPTMGNQYF.

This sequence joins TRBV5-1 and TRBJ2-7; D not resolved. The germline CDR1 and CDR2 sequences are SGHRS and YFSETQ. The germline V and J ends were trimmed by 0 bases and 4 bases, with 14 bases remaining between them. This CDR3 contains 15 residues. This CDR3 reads CASSLAGDGCYEQYF. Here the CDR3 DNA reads TGCGCCAGCAGCTTGGCCGGTGATGGCTGTTACGAGCAGTACTTC.

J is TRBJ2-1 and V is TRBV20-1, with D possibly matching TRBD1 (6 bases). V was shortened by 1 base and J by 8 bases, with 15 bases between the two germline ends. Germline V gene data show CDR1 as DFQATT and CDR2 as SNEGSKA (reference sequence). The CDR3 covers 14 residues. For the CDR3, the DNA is TGCAGTGCTAGAGCAAAACTTTACAGGGATGAGCAGTTCTTC. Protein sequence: CSARAKLYRDEQFF.

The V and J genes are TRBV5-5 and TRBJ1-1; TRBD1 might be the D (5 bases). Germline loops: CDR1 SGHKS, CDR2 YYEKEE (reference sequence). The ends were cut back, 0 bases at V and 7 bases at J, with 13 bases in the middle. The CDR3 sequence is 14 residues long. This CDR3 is CASSLEAGDGEAFF. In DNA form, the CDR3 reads TGTGCCAGCAGCTTGGAAGCGGGGGATGGTGAAGCTTTCTTT.

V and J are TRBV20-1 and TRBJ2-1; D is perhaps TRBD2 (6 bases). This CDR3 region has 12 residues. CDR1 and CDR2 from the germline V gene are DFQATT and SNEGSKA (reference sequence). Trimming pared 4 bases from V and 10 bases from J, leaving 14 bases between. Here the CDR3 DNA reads TGCAGTGCTAACCGCGGGGACCACGAGCAGTTCTTC. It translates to CSANRGDHEQFF.

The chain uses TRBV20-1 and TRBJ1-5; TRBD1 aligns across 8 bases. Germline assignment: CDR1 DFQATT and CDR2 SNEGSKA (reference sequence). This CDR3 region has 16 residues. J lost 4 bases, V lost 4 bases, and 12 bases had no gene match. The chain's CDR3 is CSANPTGEQVNQPQHF. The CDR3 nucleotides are TGCAGTGCTAACCCGACAGGGGAGCAAGTGAATCAGCCCCAGCATTTT.

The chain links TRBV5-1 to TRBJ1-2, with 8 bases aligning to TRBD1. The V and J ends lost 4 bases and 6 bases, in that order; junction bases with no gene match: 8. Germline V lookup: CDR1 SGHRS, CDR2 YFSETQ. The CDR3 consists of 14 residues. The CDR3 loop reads CASSVRQGRNGYTF. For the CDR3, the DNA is TGCGCCAGCAGCGTGCGACAGGGGCGGAATGGCTACACCTTC.

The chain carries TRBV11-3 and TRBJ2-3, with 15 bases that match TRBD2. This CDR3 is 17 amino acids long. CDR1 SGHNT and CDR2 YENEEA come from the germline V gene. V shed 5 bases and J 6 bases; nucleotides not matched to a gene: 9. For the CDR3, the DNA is TGTGCCAGCAGCCCGTGGACTAGCGGGGGGGCCGGCGATACGCAGTATTTT. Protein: CASSPWTSGGAGDTQYF.

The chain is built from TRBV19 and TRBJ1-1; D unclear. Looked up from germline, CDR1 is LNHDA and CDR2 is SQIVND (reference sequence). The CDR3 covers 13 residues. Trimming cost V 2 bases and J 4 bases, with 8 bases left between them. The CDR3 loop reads CASSIIEGTEAFF. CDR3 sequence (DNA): TGTGCCAGTAGTATAATCGAGGGCACTGAAGCTTTCTTT.